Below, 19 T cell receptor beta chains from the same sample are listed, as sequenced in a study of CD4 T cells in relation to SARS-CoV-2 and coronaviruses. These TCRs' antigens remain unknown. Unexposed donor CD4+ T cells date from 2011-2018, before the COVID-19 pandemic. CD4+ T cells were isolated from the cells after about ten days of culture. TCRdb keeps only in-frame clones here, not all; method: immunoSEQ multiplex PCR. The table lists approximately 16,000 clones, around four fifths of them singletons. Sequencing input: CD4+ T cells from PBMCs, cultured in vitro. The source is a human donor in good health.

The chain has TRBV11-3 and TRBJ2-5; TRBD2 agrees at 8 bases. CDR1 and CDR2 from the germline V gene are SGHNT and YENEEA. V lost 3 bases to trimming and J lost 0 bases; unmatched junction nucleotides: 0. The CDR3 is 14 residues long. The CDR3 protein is CASSFSGNQETQYF. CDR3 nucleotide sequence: TGTGCCAGCAGCTTTAGCGGGAACCAAGAGACCCAGTACTTC.

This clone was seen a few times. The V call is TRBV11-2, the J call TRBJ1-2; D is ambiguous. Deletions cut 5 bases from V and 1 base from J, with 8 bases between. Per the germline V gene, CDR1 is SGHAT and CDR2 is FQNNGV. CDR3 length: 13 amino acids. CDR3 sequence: CASSPGDNYGYTF. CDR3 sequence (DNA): TGTGCCAGCAGCCCCGGGGATAACTATGGCTACACCTTC.

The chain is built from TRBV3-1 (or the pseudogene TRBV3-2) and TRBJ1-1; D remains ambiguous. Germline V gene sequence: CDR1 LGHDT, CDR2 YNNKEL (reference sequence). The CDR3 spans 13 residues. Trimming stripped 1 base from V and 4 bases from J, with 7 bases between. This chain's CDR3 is CASSQGIFTEAFF. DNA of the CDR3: TGTGCCAGCAGCCAAGGGATATTCACTGAAGCTTTCTTT.

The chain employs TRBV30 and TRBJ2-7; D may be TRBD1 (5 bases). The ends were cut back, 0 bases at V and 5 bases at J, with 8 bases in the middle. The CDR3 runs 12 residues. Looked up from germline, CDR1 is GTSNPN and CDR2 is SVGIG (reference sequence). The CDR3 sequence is CAWSVGVDEQYF. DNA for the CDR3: TGTGCCTGGAGTGTAGGGGTAGACGAGCAGTACTTC.

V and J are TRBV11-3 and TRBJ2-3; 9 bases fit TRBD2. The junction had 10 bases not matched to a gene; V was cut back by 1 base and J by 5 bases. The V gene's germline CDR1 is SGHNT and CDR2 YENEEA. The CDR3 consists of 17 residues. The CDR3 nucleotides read TGTGCCAGCAGCTTAGGATCGCGGGAGGGCCTCATAGATACGCAGTATTTT. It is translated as CASSLGSREGLIDTQYF.

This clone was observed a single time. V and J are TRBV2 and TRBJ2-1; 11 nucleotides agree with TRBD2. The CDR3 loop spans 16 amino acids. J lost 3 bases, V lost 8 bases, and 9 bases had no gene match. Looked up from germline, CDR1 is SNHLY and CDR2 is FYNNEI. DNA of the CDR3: TGTGCCAGCGGGGGCTTCGGACTAGCGGGCTACAATGAGCAGTTCTTC. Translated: CASGGFGLAGYNEQFF.

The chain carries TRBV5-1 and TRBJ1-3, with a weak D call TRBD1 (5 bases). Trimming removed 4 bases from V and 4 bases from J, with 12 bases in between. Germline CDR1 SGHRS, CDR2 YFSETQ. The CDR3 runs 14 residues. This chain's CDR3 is CASSLGDDGNTIYF. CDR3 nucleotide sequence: TGCGCCAGCAGCCTTGGGGACGACGGAAACACCATATATTTT.

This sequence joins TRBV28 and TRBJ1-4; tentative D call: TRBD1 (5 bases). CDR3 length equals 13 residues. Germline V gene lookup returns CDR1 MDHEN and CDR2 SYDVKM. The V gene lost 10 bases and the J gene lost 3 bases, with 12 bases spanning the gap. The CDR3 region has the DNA TGTGCCATCGAAGCGGGGGCTAATGAAAAACTGTTTTTT. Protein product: CAIEAGANEKLFF.

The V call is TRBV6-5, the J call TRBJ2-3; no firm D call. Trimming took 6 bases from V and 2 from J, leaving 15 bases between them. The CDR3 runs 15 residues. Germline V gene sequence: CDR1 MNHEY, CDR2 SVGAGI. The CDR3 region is CASRTGRRYTDTQYF. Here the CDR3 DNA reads TGTGCCAGCAGAACCGGAAGACGGTACACAGATACGCAGTATTTT.

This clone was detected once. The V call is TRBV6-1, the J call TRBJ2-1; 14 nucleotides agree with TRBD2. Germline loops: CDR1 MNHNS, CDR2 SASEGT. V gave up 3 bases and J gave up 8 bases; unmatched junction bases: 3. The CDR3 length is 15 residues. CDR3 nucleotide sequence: TGTGCCAGCAGTGACGGACTAGCGGGAGGCTATGAGCAGTTCTTC. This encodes CASSDGLAGGYEQFF.

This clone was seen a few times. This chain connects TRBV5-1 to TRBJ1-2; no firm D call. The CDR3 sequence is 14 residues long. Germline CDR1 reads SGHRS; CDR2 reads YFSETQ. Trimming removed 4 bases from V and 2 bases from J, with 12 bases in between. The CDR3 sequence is CASSPAAFNYGYTF. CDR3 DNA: TGCGCCAGCAGCCCGGCGGCATTCAACTATGGCTACACCTTC.

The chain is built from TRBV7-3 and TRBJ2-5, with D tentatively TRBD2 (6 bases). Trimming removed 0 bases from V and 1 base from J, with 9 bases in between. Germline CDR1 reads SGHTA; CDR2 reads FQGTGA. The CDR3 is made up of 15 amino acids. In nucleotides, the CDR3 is TGTGCCAGCAGCTTAACTAGCGGAACCCAAGAGACCCAGTACTTC. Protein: CASSLTSGTQETQYF.

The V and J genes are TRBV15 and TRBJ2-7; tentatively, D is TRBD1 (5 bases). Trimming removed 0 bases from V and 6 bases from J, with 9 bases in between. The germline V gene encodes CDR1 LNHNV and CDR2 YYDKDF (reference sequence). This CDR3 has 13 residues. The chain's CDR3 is CATSRDYQGEQYF. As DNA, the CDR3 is TGTGCCACCAGCAGAGATTACCAGGGCGAGCAGTACTTC.

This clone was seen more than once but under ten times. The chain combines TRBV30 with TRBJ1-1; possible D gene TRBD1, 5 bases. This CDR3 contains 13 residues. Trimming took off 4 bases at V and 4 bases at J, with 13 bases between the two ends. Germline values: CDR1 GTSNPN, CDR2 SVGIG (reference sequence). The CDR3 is CAWKKDRRTEAFF. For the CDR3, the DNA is TGTGCCTGGAAGAAAGACAGACGCACTGAAGCTTTCTTT.

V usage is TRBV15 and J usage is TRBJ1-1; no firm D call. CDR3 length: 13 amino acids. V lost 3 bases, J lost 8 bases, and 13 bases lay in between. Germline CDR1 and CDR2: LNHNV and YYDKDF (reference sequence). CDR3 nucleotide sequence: TGTGCCACCAGCAGGGGCCCTCTAGAAGAAGCTTTCTTT. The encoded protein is CATSRGPLEEAFF.

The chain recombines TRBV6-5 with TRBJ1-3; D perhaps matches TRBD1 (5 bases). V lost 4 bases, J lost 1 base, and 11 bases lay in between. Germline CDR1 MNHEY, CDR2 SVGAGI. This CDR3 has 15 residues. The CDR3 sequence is CASSLGRTSGNTIYF. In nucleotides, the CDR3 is TGTGCCAGCAGTTTGGGACGGACATCTGGAAACACCATATATTTT.

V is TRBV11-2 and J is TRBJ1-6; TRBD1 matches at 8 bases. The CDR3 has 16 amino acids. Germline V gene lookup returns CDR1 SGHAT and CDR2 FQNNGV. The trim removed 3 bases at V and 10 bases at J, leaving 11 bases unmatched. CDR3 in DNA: TGTGCCAGCAGCTTGTCGACAGGGGCGACCGAATCACCCCTCCACTTT. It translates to CASSLSTGATESPLHF.

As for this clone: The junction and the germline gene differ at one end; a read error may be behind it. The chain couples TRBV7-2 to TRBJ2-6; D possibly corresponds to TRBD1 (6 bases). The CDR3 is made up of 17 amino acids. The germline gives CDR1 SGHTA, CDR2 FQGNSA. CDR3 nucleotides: TGTGCCAGCAGCTTAGCCAAGGACAGCTCTGCGGCCAACGTCCTGACTTTC. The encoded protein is CASSLAKDSSAANVLTF.

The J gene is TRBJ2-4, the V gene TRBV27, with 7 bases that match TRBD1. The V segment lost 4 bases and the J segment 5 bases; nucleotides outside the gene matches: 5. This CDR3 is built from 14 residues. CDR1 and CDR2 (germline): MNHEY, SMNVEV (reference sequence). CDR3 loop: CASSSLGTENIQYF. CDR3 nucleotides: TGTGCCAGCAGTTCTCTTGGGACAGAAAACATTCAGTACTTC.